This T cell receptor (beta chain) was identified in a study of blood T cell repertoires in COVID-19. On the study more broadly: Acute and convalescent COVID-19 samples came from the United States, Italy and Spain. Nucleic acid was either cDNA or gDNA, and it came from T cells, B-cell-depleted T cells, or PBMCs.

The authors' processing: Estimation of nucleated cell counts relied on the amplification of reference gene primers. Sequencing was performed with immunoSEQ multiplex PCR; in TCRdb, only in-frame clones are kept and a portion is missing. V and J calls and clone size are those listed in that table; D and trimming were worked out from the DNA. This table has 210,000 or so clones, 85% to 90% appearing once. Trimming at V came to 5 bases and at J to 7 bases, leaving 4 bases not matched to a gene. The CDR3 is 12 residues long. Germline V gene lookup returns CDR1 MNHEY and CDR2 SMNVEV (reference sequence). The sequence came from a man in his fifties or sixties with acute or convalescent COVID-19. The gene calls are TRBV27 and TRBJ1-2; 7 positions match TRBD1. Sequencing was done on a sample of peripheral blood. In DNA form, the CDR3 reads TGTGCCAGCAGTGGAAACAGGGGTGGCTACACCTTC. Translating gives CASSGNRGGYTF.